This is a list of T cell receptor beta chains from one sample in a study of patients and donors after allogeneic stem cell transplantation. MiXCR, applied by TCRdb to the RT-PCR reads, yields one record per CDR3 protein. The sample consists of about 410,000 distinct CDR3 sequences, roughly 16% of them appearing once. The sequenced sample consisted of blood, either unsorted or a sorted T cell fraction (not recorded which). The receptor set was obtained from a human donor who was either an allogeneic HSCT recipient or a stem cell or donor lymphocyte infusion donor (not recorded which). It is not recorded whose cells these are; they may come from a transplant donor. Both conserved end residues are part of each CDR3. Fields, in order: D gene, J gene, clone size, V gene, CDR3 DNA, CDR3 protein. A D gene is named only where the DNA matches it firmly. Not every row has a clone size; where given, it reads once, few, many or a size class.

d_gene: .; j_gene: TRBJ1-1; abundance: few; v_gene: TRBV30; CDR3nt: TGTGCCTGGAGTGTATGGGGACGCACCCTGGGGACTGAAGCTTTCTTT; CDR3aa: CAWSVWGRTLGTEAFF
d_gene: TRBD2; j_gene: TRBJ2-7; abundance: .; v_gene: TRBV7-2; CDR3nt: TGTGCCAGCAGCCCCCACCGGGACTACCTAGTCGACTTC; CDR3aa: CASSPHRDYLVDF
d_gene: .; j_gene: TRBJ2-2; abundance: few; v_gene: TRBV7-8; CDR3nt: TGTGCCAGCAGCTCCCGGGGTTTTTGGGGGGACTCGTACACCGGGGAGCTGTTTTTT; CDR3aa: CASSSRGFWGDSYTGELFF
d_gene: .; j_gene: TRBJ2-1; abundance: .; v_gene: TRBV20-1; CDR3nt: TGCAGTGCTAGAGCTCATTTGGGGCTGTCTGAGCAGTTCTTC; CDR3aa: CSARAHLGLSEQFF
d_gene: TRBD1; j_gene: TRBJ1-3; abundance: .; v_gene: TRBV29-1; CDR3nt: TGCAGCGTGATAATTGACAGGGGAGATGGAAACACCATATATTTT; CDR3aa: CSVIIDRGDGNTIYF
d_gene: TRBD2; j_gene: TRBJ2-5; abundance: few; v_gene: TRBV6-1; CDR3nt: TGTGCCAGCATGTTCCTAGCGGGGGCTGGCGGGACCCAGTACTTC; CDR3aa: CASMFLAGAGGTQYF
d_gene: .; j_gene: TRBJ2-7; abundance: few; v_gene: TRBV6-2/TRBV6-3; CDR3nt: TGTGCCAGCAGTTACGGTGGCGGGATGGTCCACGAGCAGTACTTC; CDR3aa: CASSYGGGMVHEQYF
d_gene: .; j_gene: TRBJ1-2; abundance: few; v_gene: TRBV5-1; CDR3nt: TGCGCCAGCAGCCCGTGGGGGACGGATTATGGCTACACCTTC; CDR3aa: CASSPWGTDYGYTF
d_gene: TRBD1; j_gene: TRBJ2-3; abundance: .; v_gene: TRBV9; CDR3nt: TGTGCCAGCAGCGGGCGGACAGGGGGCCCAGATACGCAGTATTTT; CDR3aa: CASSGRTGGPDTQYF
d_gene: TRBD1; j_gene: TRBJ2-4; abundance: few; v_gene: TRBV13; CDR3nt: TGTGCCAGCAGCCTAACAGGGGTAGGGAACATTCAGTACTTC; CDR3aa: CASSLTGVGNIQYF
d_gene: .; j_gene: TRBJ2-7; abundance: few; v_gene: TRBV7-9; CDR3nt: TGTGCCAGCAGCACCCCTGATTTAGGCGAGCAGTACTTC; CDR3aa: CASSTPDLGEQYF
d_gene: TRBD1; j_gene: TRBJ1-6; abundance: few; v_gene: TRBV6-5; CDR3nt: TGTGCCAGCAGTTCCGGACAGGGGTTAGTTTCACCCCTCCACTTT; CDR3aa: CASSSGQGLVSPLHF
d_gene: .; j_gene: TRBJ1-4; abundance: few; v_gene: TRBV12-3/TRBV12-4; CDR3nt: TGTGCCAGCAGTTTCCCTTCTAATGAAAAACTGTTTTTT; CDR3aa: CASSFPSNEKLFF
d_gene: TRBD2; j_gene: TRBJ2-7; abundance: few; v_gene: TRBV4-2; CDR3nt: TGTGCCAGCAGCCAAACTAGCGGGAGAGGTTTATACGAGCAGTACTTC; CDR3aa: CASSQTSGRGLYEQYF
d_gene: TRBD2; j_gene: TRBJ2-1; abundance: few; v_gene: TRBV11-2; CDR3nt: TGTGCCAGCAGCTTAAATAGCGGGGGGGCCCCTGGGTACAATGAGCAGTTCTTC; CDR3aa: CASSLNSGGAPGYNEQFF